Listed below are T cell receptor beta chains from one sample, sequenced in a study of T cells expressing NK-cell markers. TCRdb re-called the 5' RACE reads; one entry per CDR3 protein, DNA not given. Recorded for this sample: some 120,000 distinct CDR3 sequences. The sample was blood T cells: a sorted CD56 or NKG2C T cell subset, CD4+ or CD8+ T cells, or bulk PBMC T cells (not recorded which). The source of these receptors is a woman between 18 and 75 years old in good health. Each CDR3 is given with its conserved first and last residue.

>TRBJ2-3|TRBV20-1
CSALEGLGNTDTQYF
>TRBJ2-2|TRBV12-3/TRBV12-4
CASTFTFRDRGPIHTGELFF
>TRBJ2-5|TRBV6-2/TRBV6-3
CASSYVSDQETQYF
>TRBJ2-7|TRBV27
CASSLGGLLYEQYF
>TRBJ2-2|TRBV4-3
CASSPSTPGELFF
>TRBJ2-3|TRBV7-2
CASSHQEGGTTDTQYF
>TRBJ2-1|TRBV5-1
CASSQTGRVPQGIDEQFF
>TRBJ1-4|TRBV7-6
CASSLNRVGLNEKLFF
>TRBJ2-3|TRBV6-4
CASSDRATDTQYF
>TRBJ1-6|TRBV5-5
CASSLARVGSIDSPLHF
>TRBJ1-5|TRBV6-1
CASSDGTGYLANQPQHF
>TRBJ1-4|TRBV6-5
CASSPHEGPKNHLATNEKLFF
>TRBJ2-7|TRBV9
CASSVGTSSTYEQYF
>TRBJ2-6|TRBV12-3/TRBV12-4
CASSYPRGQGSGANVLTF
>TRBJ1-2|TRBV6-2/TRBV6-3
CASSYTPGQGHGYTF
>TRBJ2-7|TRBV6-5
CASSYSKREVVYEQYF
>TRBJ2-1|TRBV30
CASTPPSSGPYNEQFF